The 13 T cell receptor beta chains listed next were all sequenced from one sample in a study of brain T cells in children with intractable seizures (dated by TCRdb to about 2021). Libraries came from the immunoSEQ multiplex PCR assay. TCRdb mirrors the immuneACCESS table, restricted to in-frame sequences. Some clones are absent from its copies; in checked studies, under half trace to an unresolved V gene, and the reason for the others is unknown. A total of tens of thousands of clones appear in this sample, approximately 94% of them only once. About 1.4% of the sample is held by the ten biggest clonotypes. The intended sense of this specimen's time point label: resected brain tissue, or blood drawn just prior to surgery. Source: peripheral blood, taken at surgery. The receptors derive from a boy under two years old with tuberous sclerosis and intractable seizures.

In its sample, this clone was seen a few times. The chain couples TRBV7-8 to TRBJ1-2, with D possibly TRBD1 on 6 matching bases. CDR1 and CDR2 (germline): SGHVS, FQNEAQ. The length of the CDR3 is 13 residues. V was cut by 6 bases and J by 2 bases, with 10 bases left in between. The CDR3 protein is CASRGTGNYGYTF. CDR3 nucleotides: TGTGCCAGCAGGGGAACAGGGAACTATGGCTACACCTTC.

The V call is TRBV6-6, the J call TRBJ2-5; D unresolved. Trimming removed 3 bases from V and 5 bases from J, with 1 base in between. The CDR3 loop spans 10 amino acids. In germline, CDR1 is MNHNY, CDR2 SVGAGI (reference sequence). This CDR3 reads CASSYETQYF. CDR3 bases: TGTGCCAGCAGTTATGAGACCCAGTACTTC.

The chain links TRBV7-6 to TRBJ1-2; 9 bases fit TRBD1. J was trimmed by 3 bases and V by 2 bases; bases with no gene match: 4. The CDR3 extends over 15 amino acids. Per germline, CDR1 SGHVS and CDR2 FNYEAQ. CDR3 bases: TGTGCCAGCAGCTTAAGACAGGGGGGATACTATGGCTACACCTTC. Translated: CASSLRQGGYYGYTF.

V and J are TRBV11-2 and TRBJ1-2, with no clear D. The germline V gene encodes CDR1 SGHAT and CDR2 FQNNGV. This CDR3 is built from 16 residues. V was pared by 4 bases and J by 0 bases, with 15 bases between. CDR3 sequence: CASSSPPDDPNYGYTF. The CDR3 bases are TGTGCCAGCAGCTCACCCCCGGACGACCCTAACTATGGCTACACCTTC. Full variable domain (outside the CDR3, taken from reference TRBV11-2 and TRBJ1-2): EAGVAQSPRYKIIEKRQSVAFWCNPISGHATLYWYQQILGQGPKLLIQFQNNGVVDDSQLPKDRFSAERLKGVDSTLKIQPAKLEDSAVYLCASSSPPDDPNYGYTFGSGTRLTVV.

This chain joins TRBV6-5 and TRBJ1-6, with 7 bases fitting TRBD1. Per germline, CDR1 MNHEY and CDR2 SVGAGI. Losses at the gene ends were 8 bases for V and 8 bases for J; bases not matched to a gene: 9. CDR3 length equals 14 residues. CDR3 sequence: CASWGQSLDSPLHF. Here the CDR3 DNA reads TGTGCCAGCTGGGGACAGTCCCTGGATTCACCCCTCCACTTT.

This chain links TRBV28 with TRBJ2-5; TRBD2 aligns across 7 bases. V trimming: 6 bases; J trimming: 5 bases; junction bases outside the gene matches: 6. The CDR3 has 13 residues. In germline, CDR1 is MDHEN, CDR2 SYDVKM. The CDR3 DNA sequence: TGTGCCAGCAGGCTCGGGGGGTGGGAGACCCAGTACTTC. Its translation is CASRLGGWETQYF.

The chain links TRBV29-1 to TRBJ1-2; 7 bases map to TRBD1. The V gene's germline CDR1 is SQVTM and CDR2 ANQGSEA. The CDR3 covers 13 residues. Losses at the gene ends were 5 bases for V and 4 bases for J; bases not matched to a gene: 7. This CDR3 reads CSVRLTGSYGYTF. The CDR3 coding sequence is TGCAGCGTTAGATTGACAGGGAGCTATGGCTACACCTTC.

The chain has TRBV14 and TRBJ1-4; 7 bases fit TRBD1. Germline-derived CDR1 and CDR2 are SGHDN and FVKESK. The CDR3 spans 14 residues. J gave up 3 bases and V 6 bases, and 4 bases lay outside the gene matches. CDR3 nucleotide sequence: TGTGCCAGCAGACCCGGGACAGCTAATGAAAAACTGTTTTTT. Its translation is CASRPGTANEKLFF.

V usage is TRBV2 and J usage is TRBJ2-2, with D perhaps matching TRBD2 (5 bases). The CDR3 extends over 17 amino acids. V was clipped by 2 bases and J by 2 bases, with 15 bases between them. CDR1 SNHLY and CDR2 FYNNEI come from the germline V gene. The CDR3 region is CASSEWRSLSNTGELFF. Here the CDR3 DNA reads TGTGCCAGCAGTGAATGGAGGTCTCTATCCAACACCGGGGAGCTGTTTTTT.

This clone was observed a handful of times. The chain couples TRBV3-1 (or the pseudogene TRBV3-2) to TRBJ2-1; 8 positions agree with TRBD2. V gave up 1 base and J gave up 6 bases; unmatched junction bases: 2. CDR1 and CDR2 from the germline V gene are LGHDT and YNNKEL (reference sequence). The CDR3 runs 14 residues. CDR3 in amino acids: CASSQVLAGNEQFF. The CDR3 nucleotides read TGTGCCAGCAGCCAAGTGCTAGCGGGCAATGAGCAGTTCTTC.

V gene TRBV29-1 combines with J gene TRBJ2-1; 10 bases agree with TRBD2. Germline V gives CDR1 SQVTM, CDR2 ANQGSEA. The CDR3 covers 18 residues. The junction had 9 bases not matched to a gene; V was cut back by 1 base and J by 0 bases. The CDR3: CSVEVLAGVLSSYNEQFF. The DNA of the CDR3 is TGCAGCGTTGAAGTCCTAGCGGGAGTTCTTAGCTCCTACAATGAGCAGTTCTTC.

The chain employs TRBV5-1 and TRBJ2-7; 8 bases map to TRBD1. V trimming: 3 bases; J trimming: 5 bases; junction bases outside the gene matches: 7. CDR1 SGHRS and CDR2 YFSETQ come from the germline V gene. The CDR3 runs 14 residues. The CDR3 nucleotides read TGCGCCAGCAGCTCGTATCAGGGGGCCAACGAGCAGTACTTC. Protein: CASSSYQGANEQYF.

V gene TRBV5-1 combines with J gene TRBJ1-1, with D unresolved. V lost 4 bases and J 4 bases, leaving 11 bases between the germline ends. CDR1 and CDR2 from the germline V gene are SGHRS and YFSETQ. CDR3 size: 13 residues. The CDR3 sequence: CASSPASSTEAFF. CDR3 sequence (DNA): TGCGCCAGCAGCCCCGCGTCGAGCACTGAAGCTTTCTTT. The full variable domain, completed using reference TRBV5-1 and TRBJ1-1, is KAGVTQTPRYLIKTRGQQVTLSCSPISGHRSVSWYQQTPGQGLQFLFEYFSETQRNKGNFPGRFSGRQFSNSRSEMNVSTLELGDSALYLCASSPASSTEAFFGQGTRLTVV.